Listed below are T cell receptor beta chains from one sample, sequenced in a study of T cells in Graves' hyperthyroidism and ophthalmopathy. TCRdb reprocessed the multiplex PCR reads with MiXCR, giving one entry per CDR3 protein. The profile shows about 350,000 distinct CDR3 sequences, around a sixth of them singletons. The sequenced material came from blood. The source of these receptors is a woman aged 40 to 49 with Graves' ophthalmopathy. Both conserved end residues are part of each CDR3. Each record gives: clone size, J gene, D gene, V gene, CDR3 DNA, CDR3 protein. A D gene is named only where the DNA matches it firmly. Only part of the rows carry a size: once, few, many, or a class if the clone is expanded.

>many|TRBJ1-5|.|TRBV19
TGTGCCAGTAGTATTGTCGGGCAGAGCAATCAGCCCCAGCATTTT
CASSIVGQSNQPQHF
>many|TRBJ2-5|.|TRBV15
TGTGCCACCAGCAGAACAGGGCGCGAGGAGACCCAGTACTTC
CATSRTGREETQYF
>many|TRBJ1-5|TRBD1|TRBV28
TGTGCCAGCAGTGTGACAGGGAGCAATCAGCCCCAGCATTTT
CASSVTGSNQPQHF
>many|TRBJ2-3|TRBD1|TRBV7-8
TGTGCCAGCAGCCCTCGCGCGGGACAGGGGGGTAGCACAGATACGCAGTATTTT
CASSPRAGQGGSTDTQYF
>many|TRBJ2-7|.|TRBV6-2/TRBV6-3
TGTGCCAGCAGTTGGACGGGTAGCTCCTACGAGCAGTACTTC
CASSWTGSSYEQYF
>many|TRBJ2-2|.|TRBV6-5
TGTGCCAGCAGTTATTCGGGGCGCAAAGCCGGGGAGCTGTTTTTT
CASSYSGRKAGELFF
>.|TRBJ2-7|TRBD2|TRBV12-3/TRBV12-4
TGTGCCAGCAGTTTTGGTGGGGCGGGAGGACGAGAGCAGTACTTC
CASSFGGAGGREQYF
>many|TRBJ1-1|TRBD1|TRBV28
TGTGCCAGCAGTTCTAACAGGGGGGGCACTGAAGCTTTCTTT
CASSSNRGGTEAFF
>.|TRBJ2-7|.|TRBV5-1
TGCGCCAGCAGCCTCCCGGCAGGAGCCCCCTACGAGCAGTGCTTC
CASSLPAGAPYEQCF
>many|TRBJ1-3|.|TRBV6-5
TGTGCCAGCAGTTACGGCGGGGTCTCTGGAAACACCATATATTTT
CASSYGGVSGNTIYF
>many|TRBJ2-5|.|TRBV29-1
TGCAGCGTTGAAGTACTGGGAAGCTCGAGAGAGACCCAGTACTTC
CSVEVLGSSRETQYF
>many|TRBJ1-5|.|TRBV5-6
TGTGCCAGCAGCTTGGCTCATGCTTTCCGAAATCAGCCCCAGCATTTT
CASSLAHAFRNQPQHF
>many|TRBJ1-2|.|TRBV6-5
TGTGCCAGCAGTTACTCGTGGACACAGACTAACTATGGCTACACCTTC
CASSYSWTQTNYGYTF
>many|TRBJ2-7|TRBD1|TRBV20-1
TGCAGTGCTAGAGGGGACAGTGACTACGAGCAGTACTTC
CSARGDSDYEQYF
>many|TRBJ2-7|TRBD2|TRBV19
TGTGCCAGTATGAGGACTAGCGGGAGCCCGGGGGCCTACGAGCAGTACTTC
CASMRTSGSPGAYEQYF
>many|TRBJ2-5|.|TRBV12-3/TRBV12-4
TGTGCCAGCAGTTTTTATCAGGGAGAGACCCAGTACTTC
CASSFYQGETQYF
>few|TRBJ1-1|.|TRBV6-2/TRBV6-3
TGTGCCAGCAGTTACGATGCTGTACAGGGGAACACTGAAGCTTTCTTT
CASSYDAVQGNTEAFF
>many|TRBJ2-7|TRBD1|TRBV20-1
TGCAGTGCTGAGGGACAGGATGTACCCTACGAGCAGTACTTC
CSAEGQDVPYEQYF
>.|TRBJ1-6|.|TRBV6-1
TGTGCCAGCAGTGGGCTTGATAATTCACCCCTCCACTTT
CASSGLDNSPLHF
>many|TRBJ1-1|TRBD1|TRBV2
TGTGCCAGCAGTGCACTCAGGGGGAGAAACACTGAAGCTTTCTTT
CASSALRGRNTEAFF
>many|TRBJ1-2|.|TRBV12-3/TRBV12-4
TGTGCCAGCAGTCAACCGGGTCAGAGTGAGGAGCGAGGCTACACCTTC
CASSQPGQSEERGYTF
>few|TRBJ2-7|TRBD2|TRBV6-1
TGTGCCAGCAGAACCGGACTAGCGGGAAACTACGAGCAGTACTTC
CASRTGLAGNYEQYF
>.|TRBJ2-5|TRBD1|TRBV12-3/TRBV12-4
TGTGCCAGCACCATGCAGGGGGCAATGGAGACCCAGTACTTC
CASTMQGAMETQYF
>.|TRBJ2-7|.|TRBV7-2
TGTGCCAGCAGCTTAATTCATCGATACGAGCAGTACTTC
CASSLIHRYEQYF
>many|TRBJ2-5|.|TRBV30
TGTGCCTGGAGGGCCCCAGAGGTGAGAGAGACCCAGTACTTC
CAWRAPEVRETQYF
>many|TRBJ2-5|.|TRBV6-5
TGTGCCAGCAGTCGTACAGGGCTCGAGACCCAGTACTTC
CASSRTGLETQYF
>many|TRBJ2-5|TRBD1|TRBV7-8
TGTGCCAGCAGAGCTGACAGGGTGGGTCAAGAGACCCAGTACTTC
CASRADRVGQETQYF
>.|TRBJ2-7|.|TRBV30
TGTGCCTGGATACTCCTCTCCTACGAGCAGTCCTTC
CAWILLSYEQSF
>.|TRBJ2-6|TRBD2|TRBV11-1
TGTGCCAGCAGCTTGGGACTAGCGCTCTATGGGGCCAACGTCCTGACTTTC
CASSLGLALYGANVLTF
>many|TRBJ1-2|TRBD1|TRBV6-2/TRBV6-3
TGTGCCAGCACCCGCACCCAGACAGGGCCGGGCTATGGCTACACCTTC
CASTRTQTGPGYGYTF
>.|TRBJ1-3|.|TRBV25-1
TGTGCCAGCAGTGCTTGGGCCGCTGGAAACACCATATATTTT
CASSAWAAGNTIYF
>few|TRBJ2-5|.|TRBV30
TGTGCCTGGAGTGAGGGGCGGGAGACCCAGTACTTC
CAWSEGRETQYF